This TCR beta chain was captured in a study of beta chain features in type 1 diabetes listed by TCRdb under 2018. Concerning the study at large: Patients and healthy donors did not differ in mean age, gender distribution, total cell number or subset yield. A total of 107,917,701 sorted cells were examined across all samples, and the number of cells per subset was strongly correlated with RNA yield. In the study, TCRB repertoires of sorted circulating CD4+ T cell subsets from recently diagnosed type 1 diabetes patients were compared with those of matched healthy donors. Regulatory and stem cell-like memory subsets were obtained from only 8 patients and roughly eight healthy donors, while naive and central memory subsets were obtained from all 30 or so donors.

Each donor gave one peripheral blood draw, averaging around 0.11 L, which was collected into heparinised tubes. Using a panel that included CD45RO, CCR7, CD25, CD127, CD95 and CD27, naive, central memory, regulatory and stem cell-like memory CD4+ T cells were sorted on a BD FACSAria II. A purity above 98% was achieved for all sorted populations. PBMCs were isolated immediately by Lymphoprep density gradient centrifugation and stained directly without culture. So that batch effects would be minimized, each experiment stained and sorted samples in pairs, pairing one healthy donor with one patient. The entire amount of isolated RNA was reverse transcribed using the High Capacity cDNA Reverse Transcription Kit, so the sequenced TCRB transcripts were expressed ones. Naive, central memory and regulatory T cell samples underwent deep immunoSEQ sequencing, averaging approximately 3.5 million total reads per sample. Sorted cells were lysed in RLT buffer and RNA was extracted with DNase-treated RNeasy Micro or Mini kits, depending on cell number. Each cell subset was processed on its own to prevent cross-contamination, while patient and healthy donor samples were processed together. The immunoSEQ multiplex PCR was used to amplify TCRB sequences from cDNA, generating 87-bp fragments that spanned the CDR3 region. The amplicons were sequenced using the Illumina HiSeq platform. Per the authors' processing: Synthetic template baselines were used to correct PCR bias computationally, reads within Hamming distance 2 were collapsed together, and singletons that could not be merged were discarded. Reads were aligned against IMGT so that V, D and J genes, CDR3 length and insertions or deletions at six rearrangement sites could be assigned. Clonotype counts were normalized to sorted cell number within each subset before computing true diversity and Gini coefficients with the tcR R package. The overlap coefficient, calculated on TCRB nucleotide sequences, was used to quantify repertoire sharing. Out-of-frame TCRB sequences from naive cells were analyzed as a proxy for the pre-selection repertoire. TCRdb took over this immuneACCESS table, retaining in-frame rearrangements with V and J assigned. Such tables are incomplete; in checked studies, under half of the missing clones stem from an unresolved V gene, and the remainder is unexplained. That table supplies the V and J calls and clone size; D and trimming were determined from the DNA. This sample holds about 930,000 clones; under 20% were observed only once. The ten largest clones add up to 0.023% of the sample.

In this sample, this clone turned up a few times. Its antigen is still unknown. Qualities for individual bases were not recorded, and no much larger clone is one base off. What the study reported, not specific to this receptor: Because cDNA was sequenced instead of genomic DNA, highly expressing activated cells could be over-represented, though the groups showed no difference in activation or CD3 levels. Patients with type 1 diabetes made fewer insertions and deleted more nucleotides at VDJ recombination sites, implying thymic rearrangement abnormalities. Shorter templates might be favored by PCR, yet because patient and control samples were amplified and corrected together, any such skew would affect both groups equally. Only small numbers of individuals were included in the HLA sub-analyses, which left unresolved whether HLA type had any influence on TCRB rearrangement. Naive, central memory and regulatory TCRB repertoires appeared more similar among patients than among healthy donors. Type 1 diabetes patients showed a moderate but significant shortening of TCRB CDR3 length in all four CD4+ subsets.

This clonotype was sampled from a woman in her late teens or twenties in good health. Sequenced input: naive CD4+ T cells from blood. The cell subset or site tag for this specimen amounts to: true naive CD4+ T cells.

The DNA reads TGTGCCAGCAGCCCGACAGGGTACGTCTATGGCTACACCTTC. Its protein product is CASSPTGYVYGYTF. Recombination linked TRBV14 to TRBJ1-2; a stretch of 7 junction bases matches TRBD1. The germline V and J ends show losses of 4 bases and 4 bases respectively, and no gene match explains 6 bases of the junction. From the cysteine up to the phenylalanine, the CDR3 has a length of 14 residues. The kept DNA is CDR3 alone, 42 bases in frame from the first base. From a lookup of the germline V gene, CDR1 and CDR2 are SGHDN and FVKESK.